Following are 31 T cell receptor beta chains from one sample sequenced in a study of blood T cell repertoires in COVID-19. Sequenced by immunoSEQ multiplex PCR; TCRdb stores in-frame clones only, minus some. The profile covers 350,000 to 450,000 clones, with 85% appearing a single time and 3% to 4.5% taken by the ten largest. The material sequenced was peripheral blood. The origin of the receptors is a woman between 18 and 29 years old with acute or convalescent COVID-19.

V and J are TRBV11-2 and TRBJ2-7; 8 bases are a match to TRBD2. The CDR3 loop spans 15 amino acids. Germline V gene lookup returns CDR1 SGHAT and CDR2 FQNNGV. The V and J ends lost 6 bases and 5 bases, in that order; junction bases with no gene match: 12. Written as DNA, the CDR3 is TGTGCCAGCAGACCGGGACTAGGGTTCTCTAACGAGCAGTACTTC. As protein: CASRPGLGFSNEQYF.

The rearrangement joins TRBV5-1 to TRBJ2-1; D not certain. Germline V gene data show CDR1 as SGHRS and CDR2 as YFSETQ. The length of the CDR3 is 14 residues. V lost 1 base and J 3 bases, leaving 8 bases between the germline ends. For the CDR3, the DNA is TGCGCCAGCAGCTTGCAGGAAGTCTACAATGAGCAGTTCTTC. It is translated as CASSLQEVYNEQFF.

The genes are TRBV13 and TRBJ2-7; 10 positions agree with TRBD2. J was trimmed by 0 bases and V by 1 base; bases with no gene match: 0. Germline V gene data show CDR1 as PRHDT and CDR2 as FYEKMQ (reference sequence). The CDR3 has 15 residues. CDR3 amino acids: CASSLVAGGSYEQYF. The CDR3 region has the DNA TGTGCCAGCAGCTTAGTAGCGGGGGGCTCCTACGAGCAGTACTTC.

In its sample, this clone was seen once. Other nucleotide sequences in the sample specify the same CDR3. The rearrangement links TRBV12-3 or TRBV12-4 to TRBJ1-1; no firm D call. CDR3 length: 12 amino acids. The V gene lost 6 bases and the J gene lost 1 base, with 6 bases spanning the gap. The CDR3 DNA is TGTGCCAGCAGCCCCCGGAACACTGAAGCTTTCTTT. It codes for CASSPRNTEAFF.

The V gene is TRBV6-5, the J gene TRBJ1-2; no definite D call. Germline CDR1 reads MNHEY; CDR2 reads SVGAGI. The V gene lost 5 bases and the J gene lost 1 base, with 14 bases spanning the gap. This CDR3 region has 15 residues. Here the CDR3 reads CASSPGVGGNYGYTF. In nucleotides, the CDR3 is TGTGCCAGCAGTCCCGGGGTAGGAGGTAACTATGGCTACACCTTC.

The chain joins TRBV30 to TRBJ1-1, with TRBD1 as a possible D gene (5 bases). The CDR3 runs 15 residues. Trimming took off 1 base at V and 4 bases at J, with 16 bases between the two ends. CDR1 is GTSNPN, CDR2 SVGIG, per germline (reference sequence). CDR3 bases: TGTGCCTGGAGTGAGACGGGGGTTCGAACCACTGAAGCTTTCTTT. Translation gives CAWSETGVRTTEAFF.

The chain links TRBV6-6 to TRBJ2-3; 9 nucleotides agree with TRBD2. CDR3 size: 17 residues. Looked up from germline, CDR1 is MNHNY and CDR2 is SVGAGI (reference sequence). V lost 5 bases, J lost 4 bases, and 13 bases stayed unmatched. The CDR3 DNA reads as TGTGCCAGCAGTCCCCTATTGCGGGAGGGCCGGGCAGATACGCAGTATTTT. This encodes CASSPLLREGRADTQYF.

This clone is a singleton in its sample. This chain connects TRBV6-4 to TRBJ2-3; a possible D gene is TRBD2 (7 bases). From germline, CDR1 is MRHNA and CDR2 SNTAGT. The CDR3 length is 15 residues. V was cut by 2 bases and J by 1 base, with 10 bases left in between. The DNA of the CDR3 is TGTGCCAGCAGTGACGGGGGGGCAGGCACAGATACGCAGTATTTT. Amino acids: CASSDGGAGTDTQYF.

The rearrangement uses TRBV5-1 and TRBJ2-7; 7 positions match TRBD1. The J segment lost 2 bases and the V segment lost 4 bases, leaving 6 bases of the junction unmatched. Per the germline V gene, CDR1 is SGHRS and CDR2 is YFSETQ. The CDR3 runs to 14 residues. This CDR3 is CASSPQTGPYEQYF. The CDR3 DNA sequence: TGCGCCAGCAGCCCCCAGACAGGGCCCTACGAGCAGTACTTC.

The chain links TRBV6-5 to TRBJ1-4; 10 bases line up with TRBD1. Trimming cost V 8 bases and J 8 bases; bases outside gene matches: 8. Germline V CDR1 and CDR2: MNHEY, SVGAGI. This CDR3 is 14 amino acids long. CDR3 loop: CASDGDRGGEKLFF. CDR3 nucleotide sequence: TGTGCCAGCGACGGGGACAGGGGTGGAGAAAAACTGTTTTTT.

This clone was seen once. CDR3 in DNA: TGTGCCAGCAGCCAAGCGGACAGCCGCTCCTACAATGAGCAGTTCTTC. Translation gives CASSQADSRSYNEQFF. The rearrangement links TRBV4-2 to TRBJ2-1, with D possibly TRBD1 on 6 matching bases. The CDR3 is 16 amino acids. CDR1 is LGHNA and CDR2 is YNFKEQ in the germline V gene. The ends were cut back, 1 base at V and 0 bases at J, with 10 bases in the middle.

This chain connects TRBV27 to TRBJ1-5; 9 bases are shared with TRBD1. Germline trimming cut 2 bases from V and 5 bases from J; bases unmatched to any gene: 7. The CDR3 extends over 16 amino acids. Germline CDR1 MNHEY, CDR2 SMNVEV (reference sequence). CDR3 region: CASSLIGTGWDQPQHF. The DNA for the CDR3 is TGTGCCAGCAGTTTAATCGGGACAGGGTGGGATCAGCCCCAGCATTTT.

The chain is built from TRBV6-5 and TRBJ2-1; 8 positions match TRBD2. This CDR3 is built from 13 residues. Germline CDR1 MNHEY, CDR2 SVGAGI. Trimming cost V 8 bases and J 10 bases; bases outside gene matches: 10. The chain's CDR3 is CASRSGAGGEQFF. CDR3 DNA sequence: TGTGCCAGCCGGTCCGGGGCGGGAGGCGAGCAGTTCTTC.

This clone has only a few counts. This chain links TRBV4-1 with TRBJ1-2; D is ambiguous. The CDR3 totals 13 residues. V dropped 0 bases and J dropped 4 bases, with 6 bases sitting between them. CDR1 and CDR2 from the germline V gene are MGHRA and YSYEKL. This chain's CDR3 is CASSQDLFYGYTF. The CDR3 region has the DNA TGCGCCAGCAGCCAAGATCTCTTCTATGGCTACACCTTC.

The V gene is TRBV9, the J gene TRBJ2-1; D might be TRBD2 (6 bases). Germline loops: CDR1 SGDLS, CDR2 YYNGEE. The CDR3 length is 15 residues. V was cut by 4 bases and J by 10 bases, with 21 bases left in between. CDR3 nucleotides: TGTGCCAGCAGCAATTCCGGGACTGCATTTGAGGAGCAGTTCTTC. The encoded protein is CASSNSGTAFEEQFF.

The rearrangement links TRBV5-5 to TRBJ2-2; weak D call: TRBD2 (6 bases). Per the germline V gene, CDR1 is SGHKS and CDR2 is YYEKEE (reference sequence). Deletions cut 4 bases from V and 10 bases from J, with 8 bases between. The CDR3 loop spans 11 amino acids. CDR3 sequence reads: CASSPGVELFF. DNA for the CDR3: TGTGCCAGCAGCCCGGGAGTGGAGCTGTTTTTT.

The chain employs TRBV15 and TRBJ1-6; 7 bases align to TRBD1. Germline CDR1 and CDR2: LNHNV and YYDKDF (reference sequence). Losses at the gene ends were 5 bases for V and 4 bases for J; bases not matched to a gene: 2. The CDR3 covers 14 residues. CDR3 sequence (DNA): TGTGCCACCAGCCTGGACAGGTATAATTCACCCCTCCACTTT. It specifies CATSLDRYNSPLHF.

There are a few counts of this clone. The V call is TRBV6-5, the J call TRBJ2-7; 9 bases are a match to TRBD1. The germline V gene has CDR1 MNHEY and CDR2 SVGAGI. The trim removed 7 bases at V and 4 bases at J, leaving 8 bases unmatched. The CDR3 has 14 residues. CDR3 sequence: CASINRGREYEQYF. CDR3 coding DNA: TGTGCCAGCATTAACAGGGGGCGCGAGTACGAGCAGTACTTC.

CDR3 sequence: CASSTRAGTATYEQYF. CDR3 DNA sequence: TGCGCCAGCAGCACCCGCGCCGGGACTGCCACCTACGAGCAGTACTTC. The chain links TRBV5-1 to TRBJ2-7, with D possibly being TRBD2 (6 bases). CDR3 length: 16 amino acids. The germline V gene has CDR1 SGHRS and CDR2 YFSETQ. Trimming left V 4 bases short and J 2 bases short, with 19 bases between. The full variable domain, rest sourced from reference TRBV5-1 and TRBJ2-7, is KAGVTQTPRYLIKTRGQQVTLSCSPISGHRSVSWYQQTPGQGLQFLFEYFSETQRNKGNFPGRFSGRQFSNSRSEMNVSTLELGDSALYLCASSTRAGTATYEQYFGPGTRLTVT.

The chain couples TRBV6-5 to TRBJ1-4; D uncertain. V was trimmed by 6 bases and J by 8 bases, leaving 13 bases between them. The germline gives CDR1 MNHEY, CDR2 SVGAGI. CDR3 length equals 13 residues. CDR3: CASRLPFEEKLFF. The CDR3 nucleotides are TGTGCCAGCAGACTGCCTTTTGAGGAAAAACTGTTTTTT.

The CDR3 sequence: CASSGSRTGLMNTEAFF. The CDR3 nucleotides read TGTGCCAGTAGTGGGTCCCGGACAGGGCTCATGAACACTGAAGCTTTCTTT. The V and J genes are TRBV19 and TRBJ1-1; 8 nucleotides align to TRBD1. Germline trimming cut 5 bases from V and 0 bases from J; bases unmatched to any gene: 11. Per germline, CDR1 LNHDA and CDR2 SQIVND (reference sequence). CDR3 length equals 17 residues.

This clone was found once. The genes are TRBV5-1 and TRBJ2-2; 8 bases fit TRBD2. Trimming took 0 bases from V and 4 from J; bases not matched to a gene: 11. From germline, CDR1 is SGHRS and CDR2 YFSETQ. The CDR3 totals 18 residues. The CDR3 nucleotides are TGCGCCAGCAGCTTGGCCACTAGCGGCCCCTGGGGCACCGGGGAGCTGTTTTTT. Its protein product is CASSLATSGPWGTGELFF. Drawing the rest from reference TRBV5-1 and TRBJ2-2, the complete variable domain is KAGVTQTPRYLIKTRGQQVTLSCSPISGHRSVSWYQQTPGQGLQFLFEYFSETQRNKGNFPGRFSGRQFSNSRSEMNVSTLELGDSALYLCASSLATSGPWGTGELFFGEGSRLTVL.

The V call is TRBV28, the J call TRBJ2-7; D may be TRBD1 (6 bases). Germline CDR1 is MDHEN and CDR2 is SYDVKM. Between the trimmed V and J ends, which lost 3 bases and 10 bases, there was a span of 10 bases. CDR3 length equals 11 residues. The CDR3 DNA is TGTGCCAGCAGTTTTAACAGGGAACAGTACTTC. Its protein product is CASSFNREQYF.

CDR3 DNA sequence: TGCGCCAGCAGCTTGCGGACAGGGGAGCCCGGGGAGCTGTTTTTT. This encodes CASSLRTGEPGELFF. The chain links TRBV5-1 to TRBJ2-2; 9 bases agree with TRBD1. V was clipped by 1 base and J by 6 bases; unmatched bases: 4. This CDR3 is built from 15 residues. The germline gives CDR1 SGHRS, CDR2 YFSETQ.

The V call is TRBV6-6, the J call TRBJ2-7; perhaps TRBD1 as D (5 bases). The CDR3 has 13 residues. V was shortened by 6 bases and J by 1 base, with 10 bases between the two germline ends. Germline V gene data show CDR1 as MNHNY and CDR2 as SVGAGI (reference sequence). The CDR3 sequence is CASRFQGSYEQYF. CDR3 in DNA: TGTGCCAGCAGATTCCAGGGATCCTACGAGCAGTACTTC.

The V gene is TRBV11-2, the J gene TRBJ2-2; D is perhaps TRBD1 (5 bases). The CDR3 covers 14 residues. The V gene's germline CDR1 is SGHAT and CDR2 FQNNGV. Trimming removed 5 bases from V and 8 bases from J, with 15 bases in between. CDR3 DNA: TGTGCCAGCAGCACCTTGGGCCCAGGGGGGGAGCTGTTTTTT. Its protein is CASSTLGPGGELFF.

The chain joins TRBV2 to TRBJ2-7, with TRBD2 matching over 9 bases. This CDR3 has 13 amino acids. The germline CDR1 and CDR2 sequences are SNHLY and FYNNEI. Trimming at V came to 7 bases and at J to 7 bases, leaving 8 bases not matched to a gene. CDR3: CASMPSGDREQYF. CDR3 nucleotides: TGTGCCAGCATGCCTAGCGGGGACCGGGAGCAGTACTTC. Together with reference TRBV2 and TRBJ2-7, the CDR3 gives the full variable domain: EPEVTQTPSHQVTQMGQEVILRCVPISNHLYFYWYRQILGQKVEFLVSFYNNEISEKSEIFDDQFSVERPDGSNFTLKIRSTKLEDSAMYFCASMPSGDREQYFGPGTRLTVT.

The rearrangement joins TRBV10-3 to TRBJ2-3; 7 bases map to TRBD2. V gave up 7 bases and J gave up 4 bases; unmatched junction bases: 5. There are 13 residues in the CDR3. Per the germline V gene, CDR1 is ENHRY and CDR2 is SYGVKD. The CDR3 DNA follows: TGTGCCATCATGGGAGGGCAGGCAGATACGCAGTATTTT. Translated: CAIMGGQADTQYF.

This chain joins TRBV5-1 and TRBJ2-5; the match to TRBD2 covers 10 bases. Per germline, CDR1 SGHRS and CDR2 YFSETQ. J gave up 3 bases and V 2 bases, and 1 base lay outside the gene matches. The CDR3 is 14 residues long. This CDR3 is CASSFGLAEETQYF. CDR3 in DNA: TGCGCCAGCAGCTTTGGACTAGCGGAAGAGACCCAGTACTTC.

V and J are TRBV2 and TRBJ1-2; D unclear. CDR1 is SNHLY, CDR2 FYNNEI, per germline. V was clipped by 2 bases and J by 5 bases, with 9 bases between them. CDR3 size: 13 residues. The DNA for the CDR3 is TGTGCCAGCAGTGAAAGCAAGATTTATGGCTACACCTTC. It yields the protein CASSESKIYGYTF.

The chain carries TRBV9 and TRBJ1-1; maybe TRBD1 (5 bases). Deletions cut 0 bases from V and 5 bases from J, with 14 bases between. Germline CDR1 SGDLS, CDR2 YYNGEE. This CDR3 has 15 residues. The CDR3 protein is CASSVDVGVGTEAFF. The CDR3 DNA follows: TGTGCCAGCAGCGTAGATGTAGGGGTAGGGACTGAAGCTTTCTTT.